These 29 T cell receptor beta chains originate from one sample sequenced in a study of low-dose radiotherapy and immunotherapy resistance in tumors. Time point noted: before trial treatment. TRAV- and TRBV-specific primers primed first-strand cDNA, covering alpha and beta chains. The authors amplified TCRs for roughly 20 PCR cycles with a constant-region primer and a V-primer adapter. TCRdb re-called the reads through MiXCR, storing one row per CDR3 protein. Altogether over 55,000 distinct CDR3 sequences are present, around 31% being singletons, with the ten largest covering 11%. Here the sequenced sample was PBMCs, taken before treatment. These receptors were taken from a female donor with ovarian cancer.

A few counts support this clonotype. CDR3 nucleotides: TGCAGTGCTAAAGGGACAGAATTTAACTATGGCTACACCTTC. Amino acid sequence: CSAKGTEFNYGYTF. The chain couples TRBV20-1 to TRBJ1-2; TRBD1 matches at 7 bases. The V gene end was trimmed by 4 bases and the J gene end by 1 base; junction bases not matched to a gene: 6. Germline-derived CDR1 and CDR2 are DFQATT and SNEGSKA (reference sequence). This CDR3 has 14 amino acids.

Worth noting for this clonotype: A far larger clone is only one base removed, so a read error is likely. V usage is TRBV11-1 and J usage is TRBJ2-7; D is possibly TRBD2 (5 bases). V lost 8 bases and J lost 7, with 12 bases in between. This CDR3 has 11 amino acids. Germline CDR1 is SGHAT and CDR2 is FQDESV (reference sequence). CDR3 region: CASVQSGEQYF. CDR3 in DNA: TGTGCCAGCGTCCAAAGCGGTGAGCAGTACTTC.

This clonotype occurred many times. This chain connects TRBV5-5 to TRBJ2-7; TRBD1 matches at 7 bases. The CDR3 length is 15 residues. From germline, CDR1 is SGHKS and CDR2 YYEKEE (reference sequence). V was clipped by 3 bases and J by 4 bases; unmatched bases: 10. This CDR3 reads CASSSMTGMKYEQYF. Written as DNA, the CDR3 is TGTGCCAGCAGCTCGATGACAGGGATGAAATACGAGCAGTACTTC.

Within the sample, this clonotype is medium-sized. The CDR3 loop is CASKRGRAPERNTEAFF. The CDR3 coding sequence is TGTGCCAGCAAGAGGGGGAGGGCACCGGAACGGAACACTGAAGCTTTCTTT. This chain joins TRBV6-2 or TRBV6-3 and TRBJ1-1; D is possibly TRBD1 (6 bases). The CDR3 is 17 residues long. The V gene's germline CDR1 is MNHEY and CDR2 SVGEGT. V shed 7 bases and J shed 1 base, with 22 bases lying between them.

This clonotype has just a few counts. A much larger clone lies one base from this, so it may be a read error. The V gene is TRBV20-1, the J gene TRBJ1-5, with a possible D match to TRBD1 (5 bases). This CDR3 is built from 14 residues. Trimming cost V 0 bases and J 7 bases, with 13 bases left between them. The germline CDR1 and CDR2 sequences are DFQATT and SNEGSKA (reference sequence). This chain's CDR3 is CSARDRGGGQPQHF. In DNA, the CDR3 is TGCAGTGCTAGAGATCGGGGGGGGGGACAGCCCCAGCATTTT.

The table lists this clonotype with many counts. This rearrangement joins TRBV2 to TRBJ2-3; TRBD1 is a possible D gene (6 bases). V dropped 7 bases and J dropped 0 bases, with 14 bases sitting between them. Germline CDR1 SNHLY, CDR2 FYNNEI. The CDR3 extends over 15 amino acids. CDR3 DNA sequence: TGTGCCAGCACAAAACAGGGCGCCAGCACAGATACGCAGTATTTT. Translated: CASTKQGASTDTQYF.

This clonotype was observed many times. V gene TRBV24-1 combines with J gene TRBJ2-2; D call uncertain. The CDR3 length is 16 residues. Trimming stripped 2 bases from V and 0 bases from J, with 9 bases between. Germline CDR1 is KGHDR and CDR2 is SFDVKD. Here the CDR3 DNA reads TGTGCCACCAGTGATTACAAGGGCGCGAACACCGGGGAGCTGTTTTTT. Protein sequence: CATSDYKGANTGELFF.

This clonotype turned up a few times. As DNA, the CDR3 is TGTGCCAGCAGTTGGGCACTAGCGGGAGGATCCTACACAGATACGCAGTATTTT. This codes for CASSWALAGGSYTDTQYF. The chain employs TRBV28 and TRBJ2-3; TRBD2 matches 12 bases. Trimming took 4 bases from V and 2 from J; bases not matched to a gene: 10. This CDR3 contains 18 residues. Germline lookup yields CDR1 MDHEN and CDR2 SYDVKM.

This clonotype was seen ten or more times. The chain carries TRBV4-1 and TRBJ1-2; 9 nucleotides align to TRBD1. CDR3 length equals 13 residues. V lost 4 bases and J lost 5; bases outside the gene matches: 2. CDR1 and CDR2 from the germline V gene are MGHRA and YSYEKL. CDR3: CASSLGTGYGYTF. CDR3 sequence (DNA): TGCGCCAGCAGCCTCGGGACAGGGTATGGCTACACCTTC.

This clonotype has a count of ten or more. The rearrangement uses TRBV28 and TRBJ1-1; TRBD1 aligns across 10 bases. With 5 bases clipped from V and 5 bases from J, the junction kept 5 bases outside the gene matches. CDR3 length: 14 amino acids. Per germline, CDR1 MDHEN and CDR2 SYDVKM. This chain's CDR3 is CASSRMGQGTEAFF. DNA of the CDR3: TGTGCCAGCAGTAGAATGGGACAGGGGACTGAAGCTTTCTTT.

This clonotype was recorded many times. This chain connects TRBV6-4 to TRBJ2-3; 9 nucleotides align to TRBD2. The CDR3 contains 16 residues. V dropped 2 bases and J dropped 1; count of bases not matched to a gene: 4. CDR1 is MRHNA, CDR2 SNTAGT, per germline. The CDR3 DNA reads TGTGCCAGCAGTGACGATAGCGGGAGTGGCACAGATACGCAGTATTTT. It yields the protein CASSDDSGSGTDTQYF.

This clonotype was found many times. The chain uses TRBV3-1 and TRBJ2-2; 13 nucleotides align to TRBD2. The J segment lost 6 bases and the V segment lost 5 bases, leaving 6 bases of the junction unmatched. Germline assignment: CDR1 LGHDT and CDR2 YNNKEL (reference sequence). The CDR3 totals 16 residues. This CDR3 reads CASSSGTSGKSGELFF. The DNA of the CDR3 is TGTGCCAGCAGCTCTGGGACTAGCGGGAAATCCGGGGAGCTGTTTTTT.

The chain combines TRBV6-2 or TRBV6-3 with TRBJ2-1; 9 bases fit TRBD1. V lost 6 bases to trimming and J lost 5 bases; unmatched junction nucleotides: 5. CDR3 size: 14 residues. Germline-derived CDR1 and CDR2 are MNHEY and SVGEGT. In DNA, the CDR3 is TGTGCCAGCAGGGGACAGGGAGGGGACAATGAGCAGTTCTTC. Amino acid sequence: CASRGQGGDNEQFF.

At least ten counts were recorded for this clonotype. This chain uses TRBV4-2 with TRBJ1-3; D possibly corresponds to TRBD1 (6 bases). The germline CDR1 and CDR2 sequences are LGHNA and YNFKEQ. With 1 base removed from V and 7 bases from J, the gap between germline ends came to 11 bases. There are 14 residues in the CDR3. CDR3 in DNA: TGTGCCAGCAGCCAAGGACAGGAGGGGAACACCATATATTTT. It encodes CASSQGQEGNTIYF.

In its sample, this clonotype was seen many times. This chain links TRBV6-2 or TRBV6-3 with TRBJ2-7, with D tentatively TRBD1 (6 bases). This CDR3 is 13 amino acids long. Trimming took off 5 bases at V and 3 bases at J, with 11 bases between the two ends. Germline assignment: CDR1 MNHEY and CDR2 SVGEGT. The CDR3 sequence is CASSPRGGYEQYF. The CDR3, as DNA: TGTGCCAGCAGTCCACGAGGGGGCTACGAGCAGTACTTC.

The count of this clonotype is one. The chain employs TRBV20-1 and TRBJ2-7, with 10 bases identical to TRBD2. Germline trimming cut 0 bases from V and 7 bases from J; bases unmatched to any gene: 9. The CDR3 totals 15 residues. Germline V lookup: CDR1 DFQATT, CDR2 SNEGSKA (reference sequence). The DNA for the CDR3 is TGCAGTGCTAGAGATCTAGCGGGGGTATGGAATGAGCAGTACTTC. Amino acids: CSARDLAGVWNEQYF.

The chain has TRBV20-1 and TRBJ2-5, with D unclear. The CDR3 runs 12 residues. The germline V and J ends were trimmed by 3 bases and 1 base, with 6 bases remaining between them. The V gene's germline CDR1 is DFQATT and CDR2 SNEGSKA (reference sequence). The CDR3 nucleotides read TGCAGTGCTAGGTTAGCCCAAGAGACCCAGTACTTC. Encoded protein: CSARLAQETQYF.

For this clonotype: This likely reflects a read error, since a far larger clone is one base away. V usage is TRBV27 and J usage is TRBJ2-3, with 8 bases that match TRBD2. The length of the CDR3 is 13 residues. Trimming cost V 2 bases and J 7 bases; bases outside gene matches: 2. Germline assignment: CDR1 MNHEY and CDR2 SMNVEV (reference sequence). CDR3 sequence reads: CASSLRGGYTQYF. The CDR3 coding sequence is TGTGCCAGCAGTTTACGGGGGGGGTATACGCAGTATTTT.

This clonotype was found a few times. A far larger clone is a single base away, which makes a read error likely. V usage is TRBV9 and J usage is TRBJ2-1; D uncertain. The CDR3 totals 14 residues. Trimming removed 0 bases at V and 10 bases at J, with 14 bases between. Looked up from germline, CDR1 is SGDLS and CDR2 is YYNGEE. The CDR3 DNA reads TGTGCCAGCAGCGTAGCATATGGTGGCTACGAGCAGTTCTTC. Translating gives CASSVAYGGYEQFF.

This rearrangement joins TRBV7-2 to TRBJ2-2; a possible D gene is TRBD1 (6 bases). Per germline, CDR1 SGHTA and CDR2 FQGNSA. The CDR3 is made up of 15 amino acids. The V gene lost 10 bases and the J gene lost 3 bases, with 18 bases spanning the gap. The CDR3 DNA reads as TGTGCCAAAAGCTTAGAGACAGGCTACACCGGGGAGCTGTTTTTT. It codes for CAKSLETGYTGELFF.

This clonotype was seen ten or more times. This chain connects TRBV4-1 to TRBJ1-2; D is undetermined. CDR1 MGHRA and CDR2 YSYEKL come from the germline V gene. The V end was cut by 1 base, the J end by 2 bases, with 14 bases between. The CDR3 is 16 residues long. The CDR3 DNA reads TGCGCCAGCAGCCAAGCGGCTTTAGGGCAGAACTATGGCTACACCTTC. Translation: CASSQAALGQNYGYTF.

V is TRBV29-1 and J is TRBJ2-1, with 9 bases aligning to TRBD2. The J segment lost 6 bases and the V segment lost 5 bases, leaving 11 bases of the junction unmatched. Germline V CDR1 and CDR2: SQVTM, ANQGSEA. CDR3 length equals 15 residues. CDR3 sequence reads: CSVRRGLAGSNEQFF. DNA of the CDR3: TGCAGCGTTCGCAGGGGACTAGCAGGATCCAATGAGCAGTTCTTC.

The chain couples TRBV9 to TRBJ2-5, with TRBD2 matching over 8 bases. Germline values: CDR1 SGDLS, CDR2 YYNGEE. The trim removed 0 bases at V and 5 bases at J, leaving 15 bases unmatched. The CDR3 has 18 residues. The CDR3 loop is CASSVGGGGQIFVETQYF. CDR3 sequence (DNA): TGTGCCAGCAGCGTAGGAGGCGGGGGGCAGATTTTCGTTGAGACCCAGTACTTC.

The chain links TRBV6-2 or TRBV6-3 to TRBJ2-1; TRBD1 agrees at 9 bases. From germline, CDR1 is MNHEY and CDR2 SVGEGT. The junction had 14 bases not matched to a gene; V was cut back by 4 bases and J by 7 bases. The CDR3 covers 17 residues. Written as DNA, the CDR3 is TGTGCCAGCAGTTTCCCTAATATAGGACAGGGGAATAATGAGCAGTTCTTC. Protein: CASSFPNIGQGNNEQFF.

On this clonotype itself: The DNA is omitted, as the CDR3 cannot be located on it reliably, and the CDR3 follows TCRdb's listing. The rearrangement uses TRBV9 and TRBJ2-2; TRBD2, the D gene given by the table, was not confirmed from the DNA. The CDR3 is 18 amino acids long, termini counted. CDR1 and CDR2 from the germline V gene are SGDLS and YYNGEE. The CDR3 protein is CASSVGTINTGELFFFFF.

This clonotype was counted many times. The V call is TRBV7-9, the J call TRBJ1-6; D is unresolved. This CDR3 contains 15 residues. Germline V gene lookup returns CDR1 SEHNR and CDR2 FQNEAQ (reference sequence). Between the trimmed V and J ends, which lost 3 bases and 0 bases, there was a span of 6 bases. The CDR3 DNA follows: TGTGCCAGCAGCTTGGGCAGCTCCTATAATTCACCCCTCCACTTT. Translation gives CASSLGSSYNSPLHF.

This clonotype was seen many times. The chain uses TRBV20-1 and TRBJ1-5, with 9 bases fitting TRBD1. The V and J ends lost 3 bases and 2 bases, in that order; junction bases with no gene match: 14. Germline V gene sequence: CDR1 DFQATT, CDR2 SNEGSKA (reference sequence). This CDR3 region has 18 residues. The CDR3 nucleotides are TGCAGTGCTAGTACCGGGACAGGGTTTTATACGGGCAATCAGCCCCAGCATTTT. As protein: CSASTGTGFYTGNQPQHF.

The V call is TRBV6-2 or TRBV6-3, the J call TRBJ1-4; possibly TRBD1 for D (6 bases). The CDR3 is 16 residues long. Germline-derived CDR1 and CDR2 are MNHEY and SVGEGT. Trimming took off 6 bases at V and 1 base at J, with 15 bases between the two ends. CDR3 DNA: TGTGCCAGCAGACAAACAGGGAGAGGAACTAATGAAAAACTGTTTTTT. It translates to CASRQTGRGTNEKLFF.

The chain links TRBV19 to TRBJ2-2; D is perhaps TRBD1 or TRBD2 (6 bases each). The length of the CDR3 is 13 residues. In germline, CDR1 is LNHDA, CDR2 SQIVND (reference sequence). V was pared by 7 bases and J by 5 bases, with 11 bases between. The CDR3 region has the DNA TGTGCCAGTACCCGAGGGGGGACCGGGGAGCTGTTTTTT. It is translated as CASTRGGTGELFF.